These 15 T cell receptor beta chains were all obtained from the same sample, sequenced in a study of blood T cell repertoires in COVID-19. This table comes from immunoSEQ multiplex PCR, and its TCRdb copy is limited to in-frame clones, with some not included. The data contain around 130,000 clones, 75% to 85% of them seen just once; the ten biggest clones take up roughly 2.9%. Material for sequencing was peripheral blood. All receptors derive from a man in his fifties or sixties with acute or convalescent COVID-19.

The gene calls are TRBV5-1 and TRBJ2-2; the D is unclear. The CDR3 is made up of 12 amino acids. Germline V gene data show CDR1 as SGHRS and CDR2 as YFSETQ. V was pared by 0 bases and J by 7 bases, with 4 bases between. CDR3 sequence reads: CASSLAGGELFF. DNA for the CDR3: TGCGCCAGCAGCTTGGCGGGCGGGGAGCTGTTTTTT.

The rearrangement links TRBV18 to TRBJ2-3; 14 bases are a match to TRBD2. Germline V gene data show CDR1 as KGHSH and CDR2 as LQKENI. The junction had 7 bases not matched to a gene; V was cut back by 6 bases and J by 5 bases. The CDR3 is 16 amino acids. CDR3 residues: CASSRRLAGGIDTQYF. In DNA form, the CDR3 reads TGTGCCAGCTCTCGAAGACTAGCGGGAGGGATAGATACGCAGTATTTT.

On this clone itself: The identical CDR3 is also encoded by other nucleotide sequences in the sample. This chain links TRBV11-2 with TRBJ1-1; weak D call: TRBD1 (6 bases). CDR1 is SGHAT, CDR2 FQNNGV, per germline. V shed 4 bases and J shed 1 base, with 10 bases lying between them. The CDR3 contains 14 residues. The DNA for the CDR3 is TGTGCCAGCAGCTCCCGGACAGCGAACACTGAAGCTTTCTTT. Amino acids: CASSSRTANTEAFF.

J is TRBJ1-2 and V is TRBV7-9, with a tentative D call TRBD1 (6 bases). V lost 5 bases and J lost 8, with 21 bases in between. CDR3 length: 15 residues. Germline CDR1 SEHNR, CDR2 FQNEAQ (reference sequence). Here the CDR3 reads CASSPIGGPGRGYTF. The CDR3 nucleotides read TGTGCCAGCAGCCCCATCGGGGGGCCAGGTCGGGGCTACACCTTC.

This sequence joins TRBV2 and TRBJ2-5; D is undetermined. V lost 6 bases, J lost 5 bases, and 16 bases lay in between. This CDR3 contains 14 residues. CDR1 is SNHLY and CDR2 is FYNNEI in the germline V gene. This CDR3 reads CASRDLGGTETQYF. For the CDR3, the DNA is TGTGCCAGCAGAGACTTAGGTGGTACGGAGACCCAGTACTTC.

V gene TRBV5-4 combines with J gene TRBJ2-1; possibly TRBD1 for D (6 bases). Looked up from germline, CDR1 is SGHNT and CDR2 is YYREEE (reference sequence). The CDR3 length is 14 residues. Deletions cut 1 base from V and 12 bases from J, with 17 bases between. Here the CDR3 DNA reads TGTGCCAGCAGCTTGAGGTATCAGGGGCCGGGGCAGTTCTTC. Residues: CASSLRYQGPGQFF.

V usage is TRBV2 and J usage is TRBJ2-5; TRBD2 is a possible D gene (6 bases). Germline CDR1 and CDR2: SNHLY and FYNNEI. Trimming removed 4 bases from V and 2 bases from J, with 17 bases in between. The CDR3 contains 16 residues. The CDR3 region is CASSVDMGGVQETQYF. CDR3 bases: TGTGCCAGCAGTGTGGACATGGGGGGAGTTCAAGAGACCCAGTACTTC. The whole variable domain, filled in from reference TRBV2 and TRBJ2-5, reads EPEVTQTPSHQVTQMGQEVILRCVPISNHLYFYWYRQILGQKVEFLVSFYNNEISEKSEIFDDQFSVERPDGSNFTLKIRSTKLEDSAMYFCASSVDMGGVQETQYFGPGTRLLVL.

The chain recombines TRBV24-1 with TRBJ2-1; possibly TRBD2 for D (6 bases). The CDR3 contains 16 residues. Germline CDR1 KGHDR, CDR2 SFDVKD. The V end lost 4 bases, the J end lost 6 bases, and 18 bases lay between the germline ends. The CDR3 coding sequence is TGTGCCACCAGTGACCCCAACCGGGACTTTTTCAATGAGCAGTTCTTC. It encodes CATSDPNRDFFNEQFF.

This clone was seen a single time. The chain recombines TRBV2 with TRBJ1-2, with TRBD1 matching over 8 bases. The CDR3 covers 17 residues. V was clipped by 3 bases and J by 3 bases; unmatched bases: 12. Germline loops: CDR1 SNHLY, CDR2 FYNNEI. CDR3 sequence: CASSDPGQDREDYGYTF. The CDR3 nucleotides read TGTGCCAGCAGTGACCCCGGGCAGGACAGGGAAGACTATGGCTACACCTTC.

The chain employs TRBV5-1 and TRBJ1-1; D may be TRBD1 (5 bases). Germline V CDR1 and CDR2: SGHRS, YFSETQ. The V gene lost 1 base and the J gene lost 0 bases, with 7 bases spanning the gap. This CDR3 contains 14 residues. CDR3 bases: TGCGCCAGCAGCTTGAGGGGAATGAACACTGAAGCTTTCTTT. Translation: CASSLRGMNTEAFF.

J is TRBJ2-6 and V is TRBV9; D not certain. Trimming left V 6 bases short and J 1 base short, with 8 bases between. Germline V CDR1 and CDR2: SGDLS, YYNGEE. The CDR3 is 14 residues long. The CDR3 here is CASTSESGANVLTF. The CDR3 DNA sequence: TGTGCCAGCACCTCAGAATCTGGGGCCAACGTCCTGACTTTC.

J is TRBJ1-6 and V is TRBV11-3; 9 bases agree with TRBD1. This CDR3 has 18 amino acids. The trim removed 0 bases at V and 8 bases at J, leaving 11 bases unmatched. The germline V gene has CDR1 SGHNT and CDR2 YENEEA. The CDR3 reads CASSLDRELGQGDSPLHF. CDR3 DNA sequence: TGTGCCAGCAGCTTAGATCGGGAATTGGGACAGGGAGATTCACCCCTCCACTTT.

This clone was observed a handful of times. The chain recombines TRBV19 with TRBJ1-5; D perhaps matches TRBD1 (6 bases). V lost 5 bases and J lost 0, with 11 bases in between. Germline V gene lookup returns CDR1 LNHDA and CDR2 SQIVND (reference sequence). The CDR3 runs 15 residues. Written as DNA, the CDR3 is TGTGCCAGTAGTCCCCGGACAGATAGCAATCAGCCCCAGCATTTT. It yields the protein CASSPRTDSNQPQHF. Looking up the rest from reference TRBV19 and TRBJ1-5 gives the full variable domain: DGGITQSPKYLFRKEGQNVTLSCEQNLNHDAMYWYRQDPGQGLRLIYYSQIVNDFQKGDIAEGYSVSREKKESFPLTVTSAQKNPTAFYLCASSPRTDSNQPQHFGDGTRLSIL.

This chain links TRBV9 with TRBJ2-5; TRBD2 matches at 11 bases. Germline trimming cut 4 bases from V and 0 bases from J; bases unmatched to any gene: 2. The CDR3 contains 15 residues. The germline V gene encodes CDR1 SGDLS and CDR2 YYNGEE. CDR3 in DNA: TGTGCCAGCAGCCCGGGACTAGCGGACCAAGAGACCCAGTACTTC. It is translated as CASSPGLADQETQYF. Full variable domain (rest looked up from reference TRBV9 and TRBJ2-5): DSGVTQTPKHLITATGQRVTLRCSPRSGDLSVYWYQQSLDQGLQFLIQYYNGEERAKGNILERFSAQQFPDLHSELNLSSLELGDSALYFCASSPGLADQETQYFGPGTRLLVL.

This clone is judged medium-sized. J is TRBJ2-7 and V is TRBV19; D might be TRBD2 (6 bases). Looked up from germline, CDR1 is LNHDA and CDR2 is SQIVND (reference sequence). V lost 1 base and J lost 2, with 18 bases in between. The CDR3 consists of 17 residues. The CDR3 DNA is TGTGCCAGTAGTATAGTAGGGGTGACTAGGGGCCCCTACGAGCAGTACTTC. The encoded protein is CASSIVGVTRGPYEQYF.